This record looks at one T cell receptor beta chain sequence and its context. The germline gene is not matched at one end of the junction; a read error may be the cause. Orbital computed tomography and thyroid ultrasound, along with TRAb, serum thyroxine and clinical symptoms, underpinned diagnosis. Amplifying from RNA transcripts, the study obtained TCR beta CDR3 regions. Amplification began with first-round RT-PCR using HTBI primers, then second-round multiplex PCR was performed. TCRdb re-derived calls from the multiplex PCR reads in MiXCR, one entry per CDR3 protein. The table has around 1,000,000 distinct CDR3 sequences, roughly 35% seen once. These data are taken from a study of Graves' ophthalmopathy and Graves' hyperthyroidism. The wider study: Being free of ophthalmopathy for 18 months of follow-up defined stable hyperthyroidism.

Germline CDR1 SGHTA, CDR2 FQGNSA. This CDR3 contains 13 residues. The sample taken for sequencing was peripheral blood or thyroid tissue (not recorded which). The chain links TRBV7-2 to TRBJ2-2; D possibly matches TRBD1 or TRBD2 (5 bases each). The TCR comes from an adult man with Graves' hyperthyroidism. The DNA of the CDR3 is TGCGCCAGCAGCCCGGACAACACCGGGGAGCTGTTATTT. Its protein product is CASSPDNTGELLF.